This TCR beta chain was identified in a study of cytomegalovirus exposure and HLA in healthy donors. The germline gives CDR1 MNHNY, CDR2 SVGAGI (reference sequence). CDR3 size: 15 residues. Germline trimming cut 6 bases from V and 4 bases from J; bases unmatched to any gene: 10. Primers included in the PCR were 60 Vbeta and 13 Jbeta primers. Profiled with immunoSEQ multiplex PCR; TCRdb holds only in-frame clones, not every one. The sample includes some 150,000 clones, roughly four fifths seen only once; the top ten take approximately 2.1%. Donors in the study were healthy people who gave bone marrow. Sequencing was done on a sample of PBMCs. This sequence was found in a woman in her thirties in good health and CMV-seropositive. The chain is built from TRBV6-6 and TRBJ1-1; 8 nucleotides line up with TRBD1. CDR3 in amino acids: CASSSRDRGGTEAFF. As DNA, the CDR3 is TGTGCCAGCAGCTCAAGAGACAGGGGAGGCACTGAAGCTTTCTTT.